The 28 T cell receptor beta chains below all came from one sample that was sequenced in a study of human T cells and chemical hapten exposure. Specified time point: patch test 1, 2 weeks after DPC sensitization. Treatment noted: therapeutic diphenylcyclopropenone sensitization with weekly scalp DPC. TCRdb redid the calling of the RACE reads with MiXCR, one entry per CDR3 protein. The top ten clones hold approximately 8.9% of a sample with about 340,000 distinct CDR3 sequences, around 6.9% of them seen once. The sequences come from whole blood, collected in connection with sensitization to the hapten diphenylcyclopropenone (DPC). The receptors originated from a woman in her late teens or twenties with alopecia areata. Some clones in this sample may be carry-over from other donors' samples.

A few counts support this clonotype. V gene TRBV24-1 combines with J gene TRBJ1-1; D gene unclear. Trimming removed 4 bases at V and 2 bases at J, with 10 bases between. The CDR3 spans 14 residues. Germline values: CDR1 KGHDR, CDR2 SFDVKD. This CDR3 is CATSEPTPNTEAFF. The CDR3 DNA reads TGTGCCACCAGTGAACCCACACCTAACACTGAAGCTTTCTTT.

This clonotype appeared a few times. Written as DNA, the CDR3 is TGTGCCAGCAGCTCCCCAAATGTAGTCTCTGGAAACACCATATATTTT. Encoded protein: CASSSPNVVSGNTIYF. The chain recombines TRBV7-2 with TRBJ1-3; the D is unclear. V was trimmed by 4 bases and J by 0 bases, leaving 13 bases between them. Germline V lookup: CDR1 SGHTA, CDR2 FQGNSA. The length of the CDR3 is 16 residues. The variable domain in full, with the rest retrieved from reference TRBV7-2 and TRBJ1-3, is GAGVSQSPSNKVTEKGKDVELRCDPISGHTALYWYRQSLGQGLEFLIYFQGNSAPDKSGLPSDRFSAERTGGSVSTLTIQRTQQEDSAVYLCASSSPNVVSGNTIYFGEGSWLTVV.

This sequence joins TRBV6-5 and TRBJ2-5; D is possibly TRBD1 (6 bases). The CDR3 runs to 15 residues. Germline CDR1 and CDR2: MNHEY and SVGAGI. V gave up 2 bases and J gave up 0 bases, with 10 bases separating them. The CDR3 DNA reads TGTGCCAGCAGTTACATCCGGGACAACCAAGAGACCCAGTACTTC. Translated: CASSYIRDNQETQYF.

The V call is TRBV3-1, the J call TRBJ1-1, with 7 bases identical to TRBD1. Germline trimming cut 4 bases from V and 1 base from J; bases unmatched to any gene: 6. This CDR3 contains 15 residues. Germline CDR1 and CDR2: LGHDT and YNNKEL (reference sequence). In DNA form, the CDR3 reads TGTGCCAGCAGCCCGTCGGGACAGCCGAACACTGAAGCTTTCTTT. It encodes CASSPSGQPNTEAFF.

The chain joins TRBV6-5 to TRBJ1-6, with D tentatively TRBD1 (5 bases). V was cut by 4 bases and J by 8 bases, with 9 bases left in between. Looked up from germline, CDR1 is MNHEY and CDR2 is SVGAGI. The CDR3 extends over 13 amino acids. The CDR3 coding sequence is TGTGCCAGCAGTTCCCAGGGCTATTCACCCCTCCACTTT. Protein sequence: CASSSQGYSPLHF.

This clonotype was recorded a few times. The chain recombines TRBV29-1 with TRBJ2-4; 8 nucleotides line up with TRBD2. V shed 6 bases, J shed 4 bases, and the junction held 8 bases outside the gene matches. Looked up from germline, CDR1 is SQVTM and CDR2 is ANQGSEA. This CDR3 comprises 14 residues. The CDR3 protein is CSVPDGGAKNIQYF. The DNA for the CDR3 is TGCAGCGTCCCGGACGGGGGGGCAAAAAACATTCAGTACTTC.

This clonotype came up many times. The rearrangement links TRBV20-1 to TRBJ2-4, with 8 bases identical to TRBD1. With 5 bases clipped from V and 8 bases from J, the junction kept 2 bases outside the gene matches. CDR1 is DFQATT and CDR2 is SNEGSKA in the germline V gene (reference sequence). CDR3 size: 11 residues. CDR3 amino acids: CSALQGDIQYF. The CDR3 coding sequence is TGCAGTGCTCTACAGGGGGACATTCAGTACTTC.

This sequence joins TRBV6-2 or TRBV6-3 and TRBJ2-5; D gene ambiguous. The germline CDR1 and CDR2 sequences are MNHEY and SVGEGT. The V end lost 5 bases, the J end lost 5 bases, and 6 bases lay between the germline ends. CDR3 size: 11 residues. The CDR3 spells CASSTLETQYF. In DNA, the CDR3 is TGTGCCAGCAGTACCCTTGAGACCCAGTACTTC.

J is TRBJ1-2 and V is TRBV5-4; no clear D. Germline V gene lookup returns CDR1 SGHNT and CDR2 YYREEE (reference sequence). V gave up 0 bases and J gave up 9 bases, with 12 bases separating them. This CDR3 contains 13 residues. For the CDR3, the DNA is TGTGCCAGCAGCTTGGTGCCAGGAAATAGCTACACCTTC. Protein: CASSLVPGNSYTF.

This clonotype was counted many times. The chain uses TRBV6-2 or TRBV6-3 and TRBJ1-6, with TRBD1 matching over 7 bases. CDR3 length: 14 amino acids. Germline CDR1 MNHEY, CDR2 SVGEGT. Trimming cost V 8 bases and J 7 bases; bases outside gene matches: 8. CDR3 coding DNA: TGTGCCAGCCTCCGGGACAGTCGGAATTCACCCCTCCACTTT. Translating it yields CASLRDSRNSPLHF.

This clonotype was counted many times. The chain has TRBV2 and TRBJ2-5; no firm D call. This CDR3 contains 14 residues. CDR1 is SNHLY, CDR2 FYNNEI, per germline. V lost 4 bases, J lost 5 bases, and 14 bases lay in between. This chain's CDR3 is CASSGEGLGETQYF. For the CDR3, the DNA is TGTGCCAGCAGTGGGGAAGGTTTGGGGGAGACCCAGTACTTC.

The CDR3, as DNA: TGTGCCAGCAAGTCTGTGGGCGAGCAGTACTTC. It yields the protein CASKSVGEQYF. The rearrangement joins TRBV28 to TRBJ2-7; D is unclear. CDR1 and CDR2 from the germline V gene are MDHEN and SYDVKM. The CDR3 contains 11 residues. Trimming removed 7 bases from V and 6 bases from J, with 10 bases in between.

V gene TRBV20-1 combines with J gene TRBJ2-2, with D maybe TRBD2 (6 bases). The ends were cut back, 5 bases at V and 6 bases at J, with 10 bases in the middle. Germline V lookup: CDR1 DFQATT, CDR2 SNEGSKA (reference sequence). There are 12 residues in the CDR3. The chain's CDR3 is CSAVTRSGELFF. Written as DNA, the CDR3 is TGCAGTGCTGTGACTAGGTCCGGGGAGCTGTTTTTT.

This clonotype occurred many times. The chain recombines TRBV5-1 with TRBJ1-5; TRBD1 matches 8 bases. Germline V gene lookup returns CDR1 SGHRS and CDR2 YFSETQ. V shed 3 bases, J shed 0 bases, and the junction held 11 bases outside the gene matches. The CDR3 runs 18 residues. For the CDR3, the DNA is TGCGCCAGCAGCTCCTATCGGGACAGGCAGGATAGCAATCAGCCCCAGCATTTT. This codes for CASSSYRDRQDSNQPQHF.

This clonotype was recorded many times. The chain joins TRBV20-1 to TRBJ2-3, with 11 bases that match TRBD2. CDR1 is DFQATT and CDR2 is SNEGSKA in the germline V gene (reference sequence). Trimming removed 5 bases from V and 2 bases from J; junction bases left unmatched: 12. The CDR3 sequence is 17 residues long. CDR3 sequence reads: CSAPGRLAGSHTDTQYF. Written as DNA, the CDR3 is TGCAGTGCTCCCGGAAGACTAGCGGGGAGTCACACAGATACGCAGTATTTT.

This clonotype was counted ten times or more. The CDR3 reads CSVYYKGDSSTDTQYF. CDR3 nucleotide sequence: TGCAGCGTCTACTACAAGGGGGACAGCAGCACAGATACGCAGTATTTT. The rearrangement joins TRBV29-1 to TRBJ2-3; TRBD1 agrees at 7 bases. Germline V gene sequence: CDR1 SQVTM, CDR2 ANQGSEA. V lost 6 bases to trimming and J lost 0 bases; unmatched junction nucleotides: 12. CDR3 length equals 16 residues.

The V and J genes are TRBV29-1 and TRBJ2-5; 12 bases align to TRBD2. Trimming cost V 3 bases and J 0 bases; bases outside gene matches: 11. Germline CDR1 and CDR2: SQVTM and ANQGSEA. This CDR3 has 18 amino acids. The CDR3 DNA reads as TGCAGCGTTGATCTTTCTAGCGGGGGGGCTCGCTACCAAGAGACCCAGTACTTC. Its protein product is CSVDLSSGGARYQETQYF.

The DNA for the CDR3 is TGTGCTAGTGGTTCGGGGGACAGGGTATACGAGCAGTACTTC. Translation gives CASGSGDRVYEQYF. The V call is TRBV12-5, the J call TRBJ2-7; TRBD1 aligns across 9 bases. In germline, CDR1 is LGHNT, CDR2 FRNRAP. V trimming: 4 bases; J trimming: 4 bases; junction bases outside the gene matches: 5. This CDR3 region has 14 residues.

A few counts support this clonotype. The chain couples TRBV14 to TRBJ2-3, with 7 bases fitting TRBD2. The ends lost 1 base at V and 0 bases at J; junction bases unmatched: 4. Germline CDR1 SGHDN, CDR2 FVKESK. This CDR3 is 16 amino acids long. The CDR3 loop reads CASSQVGGFSTDTQYF. For the CDR3, the DNA is TGTGCCAGCAGCCAAGTCGGGGGGTTCAGCACAGATACGCAGTATTTT.

This clonotype was seen repeatedly, ten times or more. The chain employs TRBV6-6 and TRBJ2-2; TRBD2 might be the D (6 bases). V was clipped by 2 bases and J by 13 bases, with 11 bases between them. Germline assignment: CDR1 MNHNY and CDR2 SVGAGI (reference sequence). CDR3 length equals 12 residues. CDR3 DNA sequence: TGTGCCAGCAGTTACGCGCAGGGAGGGCTGTTTTTT. It yields the protein CASSYAQGGLFF.

At least ten counts were recorded for this clonotype. The DNA of the CDR3 is TGTGCCAGCAGCCAAGAAGGGGGTGGCAACACCGGGGAGCTGTTTTTT. Translation: CASSQEGGGNTGELFF. The gene calls are TRBV3-1 and TRBJ2-2; D might be TRBD1 (6 bases). Trimming shortened V by 0 bases and J by 2 bases, and 10 bases separated the two germline ends. CDR3 size: 16 residues. Germline V gene data show CDR1 as LGHDT and CDR2 as YNNKEL (reference sequence). Filled out from reference TRBV3-1 and TRBJ2-2, the complete variable domain reads DTAVSQTPKYLVTQMGNDKSIKCEQNLGHDTMYWYKQDSKKFLKIMFSYNNKELIINETVPNRFSPKSPDKAHLNLHINSLELGDSAVYFCASSQEGGGNTGELFFGEGSRLTVL.

The sample holds many counts of this clonotype. J is TRBJ2-3 and V is TRBV5-1, with a weak D call TRBD1 (7 bases). V was pared by 0 bases and J by 5 bases, with 16 bases between. This CDR3 is 16 amino acids long. Germline V gene sequence: CDR1 SGHRS, CDR2 YFSETQ. The CDR3 reads CASSLAPGGAGDTQYF. In DNA form, the CDR3 reads TGCGCCAGCAGCTTGGCGCCAGGGGGAGCGGGAGATACGCAGTATTTT.

This clonotype was detected only a few times. This chain links TRBV5-5 with TRBJ1-2; weak D call: TRBD1 (6 bases). The ends were cut back, 4 bases at V and 3 bases at J, with 16 bases in the middle. Germline V gene data show CDR1 as SGHKS and CDR2 as YYEKEE (reference sequence). The CDR3 consists of 15 residues. The CDR3: CASSIRQAGYYGYTF. The DNA of the CDR3 is TGTGCCAGCAGCATTCGACAGGCCGGTTACTATGGCTACACCTTC.

This clonotype came up a few times. This sequence joins TRBV3-1 and TRBJ1-5; D ambiguous. The germline CDR1 and CDR2 sequences are LGHDT and YNNKEL (reference sequence). The CDR3 extends over 15 amino acids. Trimming removed 0 bases at V and 1 base at J, with 7 bases between. This CDR3 reads CASSQDLTSNQPQHF. As DNA, the CDR3 is TGTGCCAGCAGCCAAGATTTGACCAGCAATCAGCCCCAGCATTTT. The whole variable domain, remainder taken from reference TRBV3-1 and TRBJ1-5, is DTAVSQTPKYLVTQMGNDKSIKCEQNLGHDTMYWYKQDSKKFLKIMFSYNNKELIINETVPNRFSPKSPDKAHLNLHINSLELGDSAVYFCASSQDLTSNQPQHFGDGTRLSIL.

The rearrangement uses TRBV5-1 and TRBJ1-4; D might be TRBD1 (6 bases). The germline V gene has CDR1 SGHRS and CDR2 YFSETQ. The CDR3 loop spans 15 amino acids. The V and J ends lost 7 bases and 8 bases respectively, with 21 bases between them. The CDR3 DNA sequence: TGCGCCAGCGCCCTCGACAGGCCGGACGGCGAAAAACTGTTTTTT. Protein product: CASALDRPDGEKLFF.

This clonotype was seen ten or more times. The V and J genes are TRBV5-1 and TRBJ2-7, with D perhaps TRBD1 (5 bases). The germline V and J ends were trimmed by 4 bases and 7 bases, with 18 bases remaining between them. This CDR3 region has 14 residues. Germline values: CDR1 SGHRS, CDR2 YFSETQ. The CDR3 here is CASSPGIPTWEQYF. The CDR3 bases are TGCGCCAGCAGCCCAGGGATACCTACCTGGGAGCAGTACTTC. Full variable domain (outside the CDR3, taken from reference TRBV5-1 and TRBJ2-7): KAGVTQTPRYLIKTRGQQVTLSCSPISGHRSVSWYQQTPGQGLQFLFEYFSETQRNKGNFPGRFSGRQFSNSRSEMNVSTLELGDSALYLCASSPGIPTWEQYFGPGTRLTVT.

This clonotype has a handful of counts. This sequence joins TRBV18 and TRBJ2-1; D is perhaps TRBD2 (6 bases). Germline loops: CDR1 KGHSH, CDR2 LQKENI. V was pared by 6 bases and J by 13 bases, with 19 bases between. This CDR3 has 13 residues. This chain's CDR3 is CASSPIGDFNQFF. In DNA, the CDR3 is TGTGCCAGCTCCCCGATTGGGGACTTTAATCAGTTCTTC.

V usage is TRBV12-3 or TRBV12-4 and J usage is TRBJ2-7; possibly TRBD1 for D (6 bases). The ends were cut back, 0 bases at V and 5 bases at J, with 14 bases in the middle. The CDR3 totals 15 residues. CDR3 amino acids: CASSLASDRLDEQYF. The CDR3 nucleotides are TGTGCCAGCAGTTTAGCGAGTGACAGGCTCGACGAGCAGTACTTC.